The 28 T cell receptor beta chains reported below all come from one sample, sequenced in a study of cytomegalovirus exposure and HLA in healthy donors. It was with 60 Vbeta and 13 Jbeta primers that the PCR ran. Using immunoSEQ multiplex PCR, the repertoire was profiled, and TCRdb retains in-frame clones only, with some absent. The table includes fewer than 200,000 clones, approximately 70% detected once. The sample taken for sequencing was PBMCs. The receptors shown here come from a human donor in good health.

The genes are TRBV5-5 and TRBJ2-7; D perhaps matches TRBD1 (6 bases). The V end lost 3 bases, the J end lost 3 bases, and 19 bases lay between the germline ends. This CDR3 is built from 16 residues. From germline, CDR1 is SGHKS and CDR2 YYEKEE (reference sequence). The CDR3: CASSYDRKIRDYEQYF. The CDR3 nucleotides read TGTGCCAGCAGCTATGACAGGAAGATCCGCGACTACGAGCAGTACTTC.

This clone was counted once. CDR3 region: CASSSQGRSNDSPLHF. CDR3 DNA: TGTGCCAGTAGTTCGCAGGGGCGCTCCAACGATTCACCCCTCCACTTT. The chain links TRBV19 to TRBJ1-6; tentative D call: TRBD1 (6 bases). CDR3 length: 16 amino acids. Germline CDR1 and CDR2: LNHDA and SQIVND (reference sequence). With 5 bases removed from V and 8 bases from J, the gap between germline ends came to 19 bases.

This rearrangement joins TRBV11-3 to TRBJ2-3; 7 bases line up with TRBD1. There are 14 residues in the CDR3. Germline loops: CDR1 SGHNT, CDR2 YENEEA. V shed 3 bases, J shed 1 base, and the junction held 1 base outside the gene matches. CDR3 coding DNA: TGTGCCAGCAGCTTCGGACAGGGCACAGATACGCAGTATTTT. Translation gives CASSFGQGTDTQYF.

The chain links TRBV5-6 to TRBJ2-5; D perhaps matches TRBD2 (6 bases). The J call may be mistaken, given a closer DNA end match to TRBJ2-7. The germline gives CDR1 SGHDT, CDR2 YYEEEE. This CDR3 region has 15 residues. The CDR3 protein is CASSSSRDFPYEQYF. DNA for the CDR3: TGTGCCAGCAGCAGCAGTAGGGACTTCCCCTACGAGCAGTACTTC.

Only a few counts were recorded for this clone. Given a much more abundant clone one base away, this may be a read error. The CDR3 region is CASRPGQTLEAFF. In DNA form, the CDR3 reads TGTGCCAGCAGACCAGGGCAGACCCTTGAAGCTTTCTTT. J is TRBJ1-1 and V is TRBV11-1, with a possible D match to TRBD1 (5 bases). This CDR3 spans 13 amino acids. Per the germline V gene, CDR1 is SGHAT and CDR2 is FQDESV (reference sequence). Trimming left V 6 bases short and J 7 bases short, with 15 bases between. The entire variable domain, with the rest obtained from reference TRBV11-1 and TRBJ1-1, is as follows: EAEVAQSPRYKITEKSQAVAFWCDPISGHATLYWYRQILGQGPELLVQFQDESVVDDSQLPKDRFSAERLKGVDSTLKIQPAELGDSAMYLCASRPGQTLEAFFGQGTRLTVV.

The chain links TRBV4-3 to TRBJ2-3, with D hard to call. The germline V and J ends were trimmed by 1 base and 2 bases, with 16 bases remaining between them. The CDR3 runs 17 residues. Germline V gives CDR1 LGHNA, CDR2 YSLEER. In nucleotides, the CDR3 is TGCGCCAGCAGCCAAGGCGGAGAGATAATTTCCACAGATACGCAGTATTTT. It specifies CASSQGGEIISTDTQYF.

CDR3 sequence: CASSPTAGAEAFF. The DNA for the CDR3 is TGTGCCAGCTCACCGACAGCGGGGGCTGAAGCTTTCTTT. This rearrangement joins TRBV18 to TRBJ1-1; tentatively, D is TRBD1 (5 bases). The ends were cut back, 3 bases at V and 6 bases at J, with 11 bases in the middle. Per germline, CDR1 KGHSH and CDR2 LQKENI. The CDR3 runs to 13 residues.

This clone was counted a few times. This rearrangement joins TRBV7-3 to TRBJ2-7; 11 bases match TRBD2. The junction had 10 bases not matched to a gene; V was cut back by 4 bases and J by 2 bases. This CDR3 region has 17 residues. In germline, CDR1 is SGHTA, CDR2 FQGTGA. In DNA, the CDR3 is TGTGCCAGCAGCTCAAACGCTAGCGGGGGGCGAACCTACGAGCAGTACTTC. Translated, it gives CASSSNASGGRTYEQYF. Full variable domain (rest looked up from reference TRBV7-3 and TRBJ2-7): GAGVSQTPSNKVTEKGKYVELRCDPISGHTALYWYRQSLGQGPEFLIYFQGTGAADDSGLPNDRFFAVRPEGSVSTLKIQRTERGDSAVYLCASSSNASGGRTYEQYFGPGTRLTVT.

J is TRBJ1-2 and V is TRBV27; D gene uncertain. The germline gives CDR1 MNHEY, CDR2 SMNVEV (reference sequence). With 5 bases removed from V and 2 bases from J, the gap between germline ends came to 15 bases. This CDR3 comprises 15 residues. The CDR3 DNA reads as TGTGCCAGCAGTCCGCTCGACGGGGTAAACTATGGCTACACCTTC. The encoded protein is CASSPLDGVNYGYTF.

The chain has TRBV7-2 and TRBJ1-5; D not certain. Between the trimmed V and J ends, which lost 1 base and 0 bases, there was a span of 7 bases. In germline, CDR1 is SGHTA, CDR2 FQGNSA. The CDR3 runs to 15 residues. The CDR3 loop is CASSLDRDSNQPQHF. For the CDR3, the DNA is TGTGCCAGCAGCTTAGACAGAGATAGCAATCAGCCCCAGCATTTT.

The rearrangement uses TRBV18 and TRBJ1-1; TRBD1 might be the D (5 bases). This CDR3 region has 15 residues. In germline, CDR1 is KGHSH, CDR2 LQKENI. Trimming removed 2 bases at V and 0 bases at J, with 10 bases between. The CDR3 nucleotides read TGTGCCAGCTCACCATCCGGGGGATTGAACACTGAAGCTTTCTTT. Encoded protein: CASSPSGGLNTEAFF.

The J gene is TRBJ2-7, the V gene TRBV5-1; 7 nucleotides agree with TRBD1. The J segment lost 2 bases and the V segment lost 0 bases, leaving 2 bases of the junction unmatched. Germline loops: CDR1 SGHRS, CDR2 YFSETQ. This CDR3 spans 14 amino acids. The CDR3 DNA reads TGCGCCAGCAGCTTGGCCCAGGGGGCCTACGAGCAGTACTTC. Translating it yields CASSLAQGAYEQYF.

The V gene is TRBV7-3, the J gene TRBJ1-1; no clear D. The CDR3 runs 16 residues. Germline V gene lookup returns CDR1 SGHTA and CDR2 FQGTGA. Trimming removed 3 bases from V and 6 bases from J, with 20 bases in between. CDR3 region: CASSFRSGFSSAEAFF. Written as DNA, the CDR3 is TGTGCCAGCAGCTTCCGTTCCGGGTTTAGTTCGGCTGAAGCTTTCTTT.

The genes are TRBV6-1 and TRBJ2-7; TRBD1 matches 7 bases. The CDR3 is made up of 13 amino acids. The J segment lost 4 bases and the V segment lost 6 bases, leaving 6 bases of the junction unmatched. CDR1 is MNHNS and CDR2 is SASEGT in the germline V gene. CDR3 DNA sequence: TGTGCCAGCAGCCGGGACAGCTTTTACGAGCAGTACTTC. Translated, it gives CASSRDSFYEQYF.

This chain links TRBV19 with TRBJ2-7; D remains ambiguous. V was shortened by 1 base and J by 5 bases, with 12 bases between the two germline ends. This CDR3 region has 14 residues. The germline CDR1 and CDR2 sequences are LNHDA and SQIVND (reference sequence). In DNA, the CDR3 is TGTGCCAGTAGTATAGGTAGCAGAAGCCACGAGCAGTACTTC. Encoded protein: CASSIGSRSHEQYF. The entire variable domain, with the rest obtained from reference TRBV19 and TRBJ2-7, is as follows: DGGITQSPKYLFRKEGQNVTLSCEQNLNHDAMYWYRQDPGQGLRLIYYSQIVNDFQKGDIAEGYSVSREKKESFPLTVTSAQKNPTAFYLCASSIGSRSHEQYFGPGTRLTVT.

The chain is built from TRBV11-3 and TRBJ2-3, with D perhaps TRBD1 (6 bases). V was cut by 5 bases and J by 0 bases, with 9 bases left in between. Germline V gene lookup returns CDR1 SGHNT and CDR2 YENEEA. The CDR3 spans 14 residues. The DNA for the CDR3 is TGTGCCAGCAGCGCGGACAGTAGCACAGATACGCAGTATTTT. Residues: CASSADSSTDTQYF.

This chain joins TRBV7-2 and TRBJ2-3; 8 bases match TRBD2. With V trimmed by 4 bases and J by 0 bases, 15 bases remained unmatched. There are 19 residues in the CDR3. CDR1 is SGHTA, CDR2 FQGNSA, per germline. The DNA for the CDR3 is TGTGCCAGCAGCTCCTTATTTACAGCGTTAGCGGGGAGCACAGATACGCAGTATTTT. It codes for CASSSLFTALAGSTDTQYF. The full variable domain, completed using reference TRBV7-2 and TRBJ2-3, is GAGVSQSPSNKVTEKGKDVELRCDPISGHTALYWYRQSLGQGLEFLIYFQGNSAPDKSGLPSDRFSAERTGGSVSTLTIQRTQQEDSAVYLCASSSLFTALAGSTDTQYFGPGTRLTVL.

The chain couples TRBV19 to TRBJ2-7, with 7 bases identical to TRBD1. CDR3 length: 14 amino acids. Losses at the gene ends were 4 bases for V and 0 bases for J; bases not matched to a gene: 3. Germline V gene lookup returns CDR1 LNHDA and CDR2 SQIVND (reference sequence). The CDR3 here is CASSNWTGSYEQYF. Written as DNA, the CDR3 is TGTGCCAGTAGTAACTGGACAGGCTCCTACGAGCAGTACTTC.

Only one count was recorded for this clone. The chain carries TRBV5-1 and TRBJ2-1, with 11 bases matching TRBD2. The CDR3 consists of 14 residues. The junction had 1 base not matched to a gene; V was cut back by 2 bases and J by 6 bases. Germline CDR1 reads SGHRS; CDR2 reads YFSETQ. CDR3 coding DNA: TGCGCCAGCAGCTTTAGCGGGGGGGCCAATGAGCAGTTCTTC. The encoded protein is CASSFSGGANEQFF.

CDR3 sequence: CASSIRQGAYGYTF. In DNA, the CDR3 is TGTGCCAGTAGTATAAGACAGGGGGCCTATGGCTACACCTTC. The chain links TRBV19 to TRBJ1-2; TRBD1 aligns across 10 bases. Germline-derived CDR1 and CDR2 are LNHDA and SQIVND (reference sequence). J lost 4 bases, V lost 2 bases, and 1 base had no gene match. CDR3 size: 14 residues.

This chain joins TRBV4-3 and TRBJ1-1; TRBD1 matches 9 bases. Looked up from germline, CDR1 is LGHNA and CDR2 is YSLEER. The CDR3 is made up of 15 amino acids. The ends lost 0 bases at V and 5 bases at J; junction bases unmatched: 4. The CDR3 bases are TGCGCCAGCAGCCAAGATCAGACAGGGGGGACTGAAGCTTTCTTT. Its protein is CASSQDQTGGTEAFF.

The V gene is TRBV7-9, the J gene TRBJ1-1; D is unresolved. CDR3 length: 15 amino acids. The V and J ends lost 5 bases and 0 bases respectively, with 13 bases between them. Germline assignment: CDR1 SEHNR and CDR2 FQNEAQ (reference sequence). CDR3 DNA sequence: TGTGCCAGCAGCCCCCAGTCGCAGGTGAACACTGAAGCTTTCTTT. Amino acid sequence: CASSPQSQVNTEAFF.

The V gene is TRBV6-4, the J gene TRBJ2-1, with D perhaps matching TRBD1 (6 bases). Germline CDR1 is MRHNA and CDR2 is SNTAGT. V lost 8 bases, J lost 6 bases, and 20 bases lay in between. The CDR3 runs to 15 residues. This chain's CDR3 is CASCPDRSLTNEQFF. The CDR3 region has the DNA TGTGCCAGCTGCCCAGACAGGAGCCTAACCAATGAGCAGTTCTTC.

This chain links TRBV5-4 with TRBJ2-7, with D possibly TRBD1 on 7 matching bases. CDR1 is SGHNT, CDR2 YYREEE, per germline (reference sequence). CDR3 size: 15 residues. V lost 6 bases and J 4 bases, leaving 20 bases between the germline ends. The CDR3 coding sequence is TGTGCCAGCATCCGTCAGGGGGGCTTGGGGTACGAGCAGTACTTC. Translation: CASIRQGGLGYEQYF.

A word on this clone: Within the sample, other DNA sequences also encode this same CDR3. The chain combines TRBV5-6 with TRBJ1-1; D gene ambiguous. The V end was cut by 0 bases, the J end by 1 base, with 7 bases between. This CDR3 is 14 amino acids long. The germline gives CDR1 SGHDT, CDR2 YYEEEE. The DNA of the CDR3 is TGTGCCAGCAGCTTGGCGCCGGGGAACACTGAAGCTTTCTTT. It specifies CASSLAPGNTEAFF. Full variable domain (remainder filled in from reference TRBV5-6 and TRBJ1-1): DAGVTQSPTHLIKTRGQQVTLRCSPKSGHDTVSWYQQALGQGPQFIFQYYEEEERQRGNFPDRFSGHQFPNYSSELNVNALLLGDSALYLCASSLAPGNTEAFFGQGTRLTVV.

Concerning this clone: Other nucleotide sequences in the sample specify the same CDR3. The chain is built from TRBV5-1 and TRBJ2-1; no reliable D call. V was pared by 0 bases and J by 0 bases, with 7 bases between. The CDR3 length is 15 residues. In germline, CDR1 is SGHRS, CDR2 YFSETQ. CDR3 coding DNA: TGCGCCAGCAGCTTGGGGTTGAGCTCCTACAATGAGCAGTTCTTC. Protein sequence: CASSLGLSSYNEQFF.

This clone appeared a few times. This chain connects TRBV4-3 to TRBJ1-1; D possibly corresponds to TRBD1 (5 bases). The CDR3 is made up of 15 amino acids. V dropped 4 bases and J dropped 1 base, with 13 bases sitting between them. The germline gives CDR1 LGHNA, CDR2 YSLEER. Written as DNA, the CDR3 is TGCGCCAGCAGCCTGTATCAGGGTGAGAACACTGAAGCTTTCTTT. This gives the protein CASSLYQGENTEAFF.

In its sample, this clone was seen a few times. The CDR3 here is CASSLGQGAHSPLHF. The CDR3 nucleotides read TGTGCCAGCAGTTTGGGACAGGGGGCCCATTCACCCCTCCACTTT. This chain joins TRBV6-5 and TRBJ1-6; 12 bases agree with TRBD1. CDR1 is MNHEY and CDR2 is SVGAGI in the germline V gene. The CDR3 extends over 15 amino acids. V shed 4 bases, J shed 8 bases, and the junction held 3 bases outside the gene matches.